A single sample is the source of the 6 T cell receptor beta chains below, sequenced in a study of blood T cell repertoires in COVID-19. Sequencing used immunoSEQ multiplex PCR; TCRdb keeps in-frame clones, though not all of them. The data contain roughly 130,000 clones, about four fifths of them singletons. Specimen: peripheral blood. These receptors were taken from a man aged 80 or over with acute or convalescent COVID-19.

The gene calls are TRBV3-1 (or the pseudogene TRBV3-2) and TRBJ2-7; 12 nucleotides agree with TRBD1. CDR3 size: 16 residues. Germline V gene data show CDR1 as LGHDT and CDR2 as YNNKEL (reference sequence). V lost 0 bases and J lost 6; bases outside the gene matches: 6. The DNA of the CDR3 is TGTGCCAGCAGCCAAGAGGGGACAGGGGGCCCCCTCGAGCAGTACTTC. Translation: CASSQEGTGGPLEQYF.

CDR3 in amino acids: CASSYTGTQETQYF. CDR3 bases: TGTGCCAGCAGCTACACAGGAACCCAAGAGACCCAGTACTTC. The genes are TRBV7-3 and TRBJ2-5, with D possibly matching TRBD1 (5 bases). V dropped 4 bases and J dropped 1 base, with 10 bases sitting between them. The length of the CDR3 is 14 residues. Germline V gives CDR1 SGHTA, CDR2 FQGTGA.

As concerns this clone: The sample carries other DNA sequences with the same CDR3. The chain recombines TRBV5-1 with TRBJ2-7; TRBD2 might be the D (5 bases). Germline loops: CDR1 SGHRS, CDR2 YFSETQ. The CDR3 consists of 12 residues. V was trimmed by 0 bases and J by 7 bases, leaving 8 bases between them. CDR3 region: CASSLDRGEQYF. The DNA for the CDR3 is TGCGCCAGCAGCTTGGACCGAGGGGAGCAGTACTTC.

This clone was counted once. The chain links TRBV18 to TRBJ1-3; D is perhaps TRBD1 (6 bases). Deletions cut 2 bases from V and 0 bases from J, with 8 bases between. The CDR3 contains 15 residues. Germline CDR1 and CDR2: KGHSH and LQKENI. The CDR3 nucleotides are TGTGCCAGCTCACCAGGGACAAGCTCTGGAAACACCATATATTTT. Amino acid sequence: CASSPGTSSGNTIYF.

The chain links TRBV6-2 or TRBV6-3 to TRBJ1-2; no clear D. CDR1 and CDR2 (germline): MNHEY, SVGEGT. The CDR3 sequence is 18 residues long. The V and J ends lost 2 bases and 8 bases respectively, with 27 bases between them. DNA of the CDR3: TGTGCCAGCAGTTACACAAGAAGTAGACGGCAGAACTTCGGGGGCTACACCTTC. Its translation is CASSYTRSRRQNFGGYTF.

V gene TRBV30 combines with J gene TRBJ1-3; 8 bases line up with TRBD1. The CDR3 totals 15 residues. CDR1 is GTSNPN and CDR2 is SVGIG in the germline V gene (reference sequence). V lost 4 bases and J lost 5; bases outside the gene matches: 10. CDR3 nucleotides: TGTGCCTGGACAGGATCAGGGGGCAAAAGAAACACCATATATTTT. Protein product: CAWTGSGGKRNTIYF. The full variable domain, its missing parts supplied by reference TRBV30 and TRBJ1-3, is SQTIHQWPATLVQPVGSPLSLECTVEGTSNPNLYWYRQAAGRGLQLLFYSVGIGQISSEVPQNLSASRPQDRQFILSSKKLLLSDSGFYLCAWTGSGGKRNTIYFGEGSWLTVV.